Below are 25 T cell receptor beta chains sequenced from a single sample in a study of shared clonotypes between healthy human individuals. TCRdb keeps only in-frame clones here, not all; method: immunoSEQ multiplex PCR. This sample has about half a million clones, with roughly 80% found just once. The sequenced sample consisted of PBMCs. The receptors derive from a woman in her 40s in good health. Some clones in this sample may be carry-over from other donors' samples.

This clone was counted a few times. The rearrangement links TRBV7-9 to TRBJ2-1; D gene ambiguous. Trimming stripped 0 bases from V and 5 bases from J, with 8 bases between. The length of the CDR3 is 14 residues. The V gene's germline CDR1 is SEHNR and CDR2 FQNEAQ (reference sequence). The CDR3 DNA reads TGTGCCAGCAGCTTAGCTTCGTGGCACAATGAGCAGTTCTTC. Translating gives CASSLASWHNEQFF.

The V gene is TRBV7-9, the J gene TRBJ1-3; D unresolved. The CDR3 has 14 residues. CDR1 and CDR2 from the germline V gene are SEHNR and FQNEAQ (reference sequence). Deletions cut 3 bases from V and 0 bases from J, with 6 bases between. The CDR3 DNA reads as TGTGCCAGCAGCTTCGGGTACTCTGGAAACACCATATATTTT. Protein: CASSFGYSGNTIYF.

The V call is TRBV30, the J call TRBJ2-2; D gene unclear. Germline CDR1 and CDR2: GTSNPN and SVGIG (reference sequence). The V end was cut by 2 bases, the J end by 7 bases, with 5 bases between. The length of the CDR3 is 11 residues. CDR3 nucleotides: TGTGCCTGGAGTCGTAGCGGGGAGCTGTTTTTT. The encoded protein is CAWSRSGELFF. The full variable domain, its missing parts supplied by reference TRBV30 and TRBJ2-2, is SQTIHQWPATLVQPVGSPLSLECTVEGTSNPNLYWYRQAAGRGLQLLFYSVGIGQISSEVPQNLSASRPQDRQFILSSKKLLLSDSGFYLCAWSRSGELFFGEGSRLTVL.

Notes on this clone: Other DNA sequences in this specimen translate into the identical CDR3. J is TRBJ2-1 and V is TRBV28; 11 bases align to TRBD2. CDR3 length: 15 amino acids. Trimming took 6 bases from V and 4 from J; bases not matched to a gene: 5. In germline, CDR1 is MDHEN, CDR2 SYDVKM. CDR3 nucleotide sequence: TGTGCCAGCAGCTTAGCGGGAGGGGGATACAATGAGCAGTTCTTC. This encodes CASSLAGGGYNEQFF.

This clone was detected a few times. The J gene is TRBJ2-7, the V gene TRBV4-3, with D possibly matching TRBD2 (5 bases). Germline V lookup: CDR1 LGHNA, CDR2 YSLEER. Trimming cost V 1 base and J 3 bases, with 13 bases left between them. The CDR3 sequence is 15 residues long. The CDR3 spells CASSQAAGRDYEQYF. The DNA of the CDR3 is TGCGCCAGCAGCCAAGCTGCGGGCCGGGACTACGAGCAGTACTTC.

As regards this clone: This likely traces to a read error, being one base from a far larger clone. This chain connects TRBV7-7 to TRBJ2-2, with 7 bases lining up with TRBD2. Germline values: CDR1 SSHAT, CDR2 FNYEAQ (reference sequence). J lost 2 bases, V lost 5 bases, and 5 bases had no gene match. This CDR3 has 15 amino acids. The CDR3 here is CASSALADNTGELFF. CDR3 DNA sequence: TGTGCCAGCAGCGCCCTAGCGGATAACACCGGGGAGCTGTTTTTT.

The V and J genes are TRBV5-1 and TRBJ2-7; 10 bases line up with TRBD2. Germline V gives CDR1 SGHRS, CDR2 YFSETQ. Losses at the gene ends were 3 bases for V and 2 bases for J; bases not matched to a gene: 5. CDR3 length: 15 residues. The CDR3 loop reads CASSSSGSVAYEQYF. CDR3 coding DNA: TGCGCCAGCAGCTCTAGCGGGAGTGTGGCCTACGAGCAGTACTTC.

The V and J genes are TRBV6-6 and TRBJ1-5; D is unresolved. This CDR3 is built from 16 residues. Germline assignment: CDR1 MNHNY and CDR2 SVGAGI (reference sequence). V was pared by 6 bases and J by 0 bases, with 15 bases between. The CDR3 DNA follows: TGTGCCAGCAGGCTCACAACAACCTATAGCAATCAGCCCCAGCATTTT. It codes for CASRLTTTYSNQPQHF.

V gene TRBV29-1 combines with J gene TRBJ2-7; 8 bases match TRBD1. Germline CDR1 is SQVTM and CDR2 is ANQGSEA. J gave up 2 bases and V 7 bases, and 7 bases lay outside the gene matches. This CDR3 spans 13 amino acids. The CDR3 DNA follows: TGCAGCGCCGGGACAGGAGAGCCCTACGAGCAGTACTTC. It is translated as CSAGTGEPYEQYF.

V and J are TRBV4-2 and TRBJ1-1; TRBD1 matches at 8 bases. The V segment lost 4 bases and the J segment 1 base; nucleotides outside the gene matches: 5. This CDR3 contains 15 residues. Germline V CDR1 and CDR2: LGHNA, YNFKEQ. The CDR3 nucleotides are TGTGCCAGCAGCCGTGCGACAGGGGAGAACACTGAAGCTTTCTTT. Translating it yields CASSRATGENTEAFF.

V gene TRBV5-4 combines with J gene TRBJ2-6; 9 nucleotides agree with TRBD1. The CDR3 runs to 17 residues. The germline gives CDR1 SGHNT, CDR2 YYREEE (reference sequence). V dropped 4 bases and J dropped 2; count of bases not matched to a gene: 7. CDR3 sequence: CASSPGTGRTGANVLTF. CDR3 DNA: TGTGCCAGCAGCCCCGGGACAGGGAGGACTGGGGCCAACGTCCTGACTTTC.

The chain employs TRBV6-4 and TRBJ2-3; D remains unclear. Germline-derived CDR1 and CDR2 are MRHNA and SNTAGT. The CDR3 is 14 amino acids. V dropped 0 bases and J dropped 8 bases, with 12 bases sitting between them. The DNA for the CDR3 is TGTGCCAGCAGTGACTCGGTGGATGGTGGTACGCAGTATTTT. As protein: CASSDSVDGGTQYF.

With respect to this clone: Different DNA sequences within this sample yield the same CDR3. The chain uses TRBV18 and TRBJ1-1, with D unresolved. Trimming cost V 3 bases and J 5 bases, with 10 bases left between them. The CDR3 is 13 residues long. Germline V lookup: CDR1 KGHSH, CDR2 LQKENI. CDR3 sequence: CASSPGAGTEAFF. The DNA for the CDR3 is TGTGCCAGCTCACCCGGCGCGGGAACTGAAGCTTTCTTT.

Notes on this clone: A far more abundant clone sits one base away, making this likely a read error. The J gene is TRBJ1-1, the V gene TRBV6-6; D not certain. The CDR3 spans 13 residues. With 0 bases removed from V and 4 bases from J, the gap between germline ends came to 6 bases. The germline gives CDR1 MNHNY, CDR2 SVGAGI (reference sequence). The CDR3 sequence: CASSYSVSTEAFF. DNA for the CDR3: TGTGCCAGCAGTTACTCTGTCAGCACTGAAGCTTTCTTT.

This sequence joins TRBV11-2 and TRBJ1-4; D not certain. Germline V gene data show CDR1 as SGHAT and CDR2 as FQNNGV. The length of the CDR3 is 14 residues. The V end was cut by 4 bases, the J end by 8 bases, with 14 bases between. In DNA, the CDR3 is TGTGCCAGCAGCTCCCTGGCGGGGTTCGAAAAACTGTTTTTT. Translated: CASSSLAGFEKLFF.

This clone was detected once. The V gene is TRBV5-1, the J gene TRBJ2-7, with D maybe TRBD1 (5 bases). CDR3 length: 14 amino acids. CDR1 is SGHRS and CDR2 is YFSETQ in the germline V gene. The V and J ends lost 4 bases and 2 bases respectively, with 13 bases between them. Here the CDR3 reads CASSEQAYPYEQYF. The CDR3 DNA sequence: TGCGCCAGCAGCGAACAGGCCTACCCCTACGAGCAGTACTTC.

Notes on this clone: A far larger clone differs by one base, so this is likely a read error. The conserved final phenylalanine or tryptophan is absent from the CDR3, which likely points to a read error. The chain uses TRBV6-6 and TRBJ2-3, with a possible D match to TRBD2 (6 bases). CDR3 size: 15 residues. V lost 6 bases, J lost 2 bases, and 15 bases lay in between. Germline lookup yields CDR1 MNHNY and CDR2 SVGAGI (reference sequence). CDR3 nucleotide sequence: TGTGCCAGCAGGACCGCGGGGCCATCCACAGATACGCAGTATCTT. Protein product: CASRTAGPSTDTQYL.

J is TRBJ1-4 and V is TRBV2; D possibly corresponds to TRBD1 (5 bases). The CDR3 sequence is 14 residues long. V was shortened by 6 bases and J by 4 bases, with 12 bases between the two germline ends. Germline V gene sequence: CDR1 SNHLY, CDR2 FYNNEI. DNA for the CDR3: TGTGCCAGCAGAACCGACAGCTTTAATGAAAAACTGTTTTTT. This encodes CASRTDSFNEKLFF.

This clone was counted a few times. This chain uses TRBV18 with TRBJ2-5; either TRBD1 or TRBD2 may fit D (5 bases each). This CDR3 has 16 residues. The ends were cut back, 2 bases at V and 7 bases at J, with 20 bases in the middle. In germline, CDR1 is KGHSH, CDR2 LQKENI. CDR3 sequence: CASSPGPRDSGGTQYF. The CDR3 DNA follows: TGTGCCAGCTCACCAGGACCACGTGATAGTGGGGGGACCCAGTACTTC.

V gene TRBV5-8 combines with J gene TRBJ2-3; D is undetermined. CDR1 is SGHTS and CDR2 is YDEGEE in the germline V gene. The CDR3 runs 11 residues. Trimming removed 10 bases at V and 6 bases at J, with 12 bases between. The CDR3: CAGSGRDTQYF. The CDR3 DNA is TGTGCCGGATCCGGTAGGGATACGCAGTATTTT.

V gene TRBV7-8 combines with J gene TRBJ2-1; TRBD1 aligns across 9 bases. The germline gives CDR1 SGHVS, CDR2 FQNEAQ. The CDR3 covers 16 residues. The junction had 9 bases not matched to a gene; V was cut back by 6 bases and J by 3 bases. CDR3 coding DNA: TGTGCCAGCAGACCACAGGGGGCTAGCGGCTACAATGAGCAGTTCTTC. Translation: CASRPQGASGYNEQFF.

This chain joins TRBV9 and TRBJ2-2; 10 nucleotides match TRBD1. V lost 0 bases, J lost 7 bases, and 9 bases stayed unmatched. Germline V CDR1 and CDR2: SGDLS, YYNGEE. CDR3 length: 17 residues. CDR3 in amino acids: CASSVEGTGVRVGELFF. CDR3 sequence (DNA): TGTGCCAGCAGCGTAGAGGGGACAGGGGTGCGGGTCGGGGAGCTGTTTTTT.

The V and J genes are TRBV7-3 and TRBJ1-2; TRBD1 might be the D (5 bases). The V end lost 4 bases, the J end lost 3 bases, and 15 bases lay between the germline ends. The CDR3 spans 15 residues. The germline V gene has CDR1 SGHTA and CDR2 FQGTGA. CDR3 region: CASSSFPMGDYGYTF. Written as DNA, the CDR3 is TGTGCCAGCAGCTCCTTCCCGATGGGGGACTATGGCTACACCTTC.

The genes are TRBV4-1 and TRBJ2-1; 13 positions agree with TRBD2. The germline V gene has CDR1 MGHRA and CDR2 YSYEKL. After removal of 2 bases from V and 7 bases from J, the junction contained 8 bases not matched to a gene. The CDR3 extends over 17 amino acids. The chain's CDR3 is CASSQNKGLAGRNEQFF. As DNA, the CDR3 is TGCGCCAGCAGCCAAAATAAGGGACTAGCGGGAAGAAATGAGCAGTTCTTC.

On this clone itself: Compared with germline, one end of the junction differs, possibly owing to a read error. This sample includes further DNA sequences coding for the same CDR3. Written as DNA, the CDR3 is TGTGCCAGTTCACTTATCGGACTAGCGGGTAACGCGAACACCGGGGAGCTGTTTTTT. Translating it yields CASSLIGLAGNANTGELFF. V is TRBV18 and J is TRBJ2-2, with 11 bases aligning to TRBD2. CDR1 and CDR2 from the germline V gene are KGHSH and LQKENI. CDR3 size: 19 residues.